This record looks at one T cell receptor (beta chain) sequence and its context. This entry is derived from a study of T cells in Graves' hyperthyroidism and ophthalmopathy. Trimming took off 6 bases at V and 4 bases at J, with 18 bases between the two ends. The germline V gene has CDR1 WSHSY and CDR2 SAAADI. CDR3 length equals 15 residues. Using RNA transcripts as the source, TCR beta CDR3 regions were amplified. HTBI primers were the set used in a first-round RT-PCR of the TCR CDR3. TCRdb passed the multiplex PCR reads through MiXCR, listing each CDR3 protein once. The table shows roughly 720,000 distinct CDR3 sequences, with around 15% occurring only once.

The receptor was isolated from a man between 45 and 60 years old with Graves' hyperthyroidism. V gene TRBV10-2 combines with J gene TRBJ2-5; the D call may be TRBD1 or TRBD2 (6 bases each). Sample: blood. CDR3 in amino acids: CASSPQGGLGETQYF. Here the CDR3 DNA reads TGCGCCAGCAGCCCACAGGGAGGTTTAGGAGAGACCCAGTACTTC.